The 9 T cell receptor beta chains below come from one sample, sequenced in a study of technical replicates of blood from a few donors. The assay was immunoSEQ multiplex PCR, and TCRdb's table has in-frame clones only and misses some. The sample holds about 86,000 clones, 96% seen once. Sequencing was performed on T cells isolated from PBMCs. The source of these receptors is a human donor in good health.

The chain recombines TRBV2 with TRBJ1-2, with TRBD1 as a possible D gene (5 bases). Trimming shortened V by 1 base and J by 4 bases, and 7 bases separated the two germline ends. CDR1 is SNHLY and CDR2 is FYNNEI in the germline V gene. The CDR3 length is 13 residues. The CDR3 region is CASSEEGPYGYTF. The CDR3 coding sequence is TGTGCCAGCAGTGAAGAGGGGCCCTATGGCTACACCTTC.

The chain joins TRBV30 to TRBJ2-3; 7 bases line up with TRBD1. The germline CDR1 and CDR2 sequences are GTSNPN and SVGIG (reference sequence). The CDR3 contains 18 residues. Unmatched junction bases numbered 15, after V lost 2 bases and J lost 1 base. The CDR3 is CAWSPGTAGRYGTDTQYF. The DNA for the CDR3 is TGTGCCTGGAGTCCGGGGACAGCCGGTCGTTACGGCACAGATACGCAGTATTTT.

V is TRBV30 and J is TRBJ1-2, with 7 bases fitting TRBD1. Germline CDR1 reads GTSNPN; CDR2 reads SVGIG (reference sequence). Trimming removed 4 bases from V and 4 bases from J; junction bases left unmatched: 9. The length of the CDR3 is 14 residues. This CDR3 is CAWTPDRVGYGYTF. DNA for the CDR3: TGTGCCTGGACCCCCGACAGGGTCGGCTATGGCTACACCTTC. Combining the CDR3 with reference TRBV30 and TRBJ1-2 gives the whole variable domain SQTIHQWPATLVQPVGSPLSLECTVEGTSNPNLYWYRQAAGRGLQLLFYSVGIGQISSEVPQNLSASRPQDRQFILSSKKLLLSDSGFYLCAWTPDRVGYGYTFGSGTRLTVV.

The chain recombines TRBV9 with TRBJ2-7; possible D gene TRBD1, 6 bases. CDR1 and CDR2 (germline): SGDLS, YYNGEE. Trimming removed 0 bases from V and 2 bases from J, with 9 bases in between. CDR3 size: 14 residues. CDR3 region: CASSVGGLTYEQYF. The CDR3 nucleotides are TGTGCCAGCAGCGTAGGGGGGCTTACCTACGAGCAGTACTTC.

CDR3 loop: CASSLVRQGFGYGYTF. CDR3 DNA sequence: TGTGCCAGCAGCTTGGTGCGTCAGGGCTTTGGCTATGGCTACACCTTC. This chain links TRBV5-6 with TRBJ1-2, with D possibly being TRBD1 (5 bases). This CDR3 is built from 16 residues. V was pared by 0 bases and J by 4 bases, with 16 bases between. Per the germline V gene, CDR1 is SGHDT and CDR2 is YYEEEE.

CDR3 in DNA: TGTGCCAGCAGTTACGAGGGTCCCTCTGGAAACACCATATATTTT. Translated, it gives CASSYEGPSGNTIYF. V is TRBV6-5 and J is TRBJ1-3; the D is unclear. The CDR3 is made up of 15 amino acids. Germline V gene lookup returns CDR1 MNHEY and CDR2 SVGAGI. Trimming removed 2 bases from V and 0 bases from J, with 8 bases in between.

The gene calls are TRBV7-9 and TRBJ2-1, with TRBD2 matching 10 bases. The CDR3 runs 14 residues. Germline V gene lookup returns CDR1 SEHNR and CDR2 FQNEAQ (reference sequence). The V gene end was trimmed by 5 bases and the J gene end by 6 bases; junction bases not matched to a gene: 4. In nucleotides, the CDR3 is TGTGCCAGCAGCGGACTAGCGGCCCCCAATGAGCAGTTCTTC. This gives the protein CASSGLAAPNEQFF.

The CDR3 sequence is CASSWSINGYEQYF. The CDR3 DNA reads TGCGCCAGCAGTTGGTCTATCAACGGCTACGAGCAGTACTTC. The chain has TRBV4-1 and TRBJ2-7; D call uncertain. Germline V gene data show CDR1 as MGHRA and CDR2 as YSYEKL. The length of the CDR3 is 14 residues. The V and J ends lost 6 bases and 3 bases respectively, with 15 bases between them.

The CDR3 bases are TGTGCCAGCGGGGGGGAGGCCTACAATGAGCAGTTCTTC. Protein: CASGGEAYNEQFF. The genes are TRBV7-8 and TRBJ2-1, with TRBD2 matching over 7 bases. J gave up 2 bases and V 8 bases, and 3 bases lay outside the gene matches. The CDR3 extends over 13 amino acids. The germline V gene has CDR1 SGHVS and CDR2 FQNEAQ. Complete variable domain (other parts from reference TRBV7-8 and TRBJ2-1): GAGVSQSPRYKVAKRGQDVALRCDPISGHVSLFWYQQALGQGPEFLTYFQNEAQLDKSGLPSDRFFAERPEGSVSTLKIQRTQQEDSAVYLCASGGEAYNEQFFGPGTRLTVL.